This T cell receptor (beta chain) was obtained from a study of beta chain features in type 1 diabetes. Study results and limitations: In every one of the four CD4+ subsets, TCRB CDR3s were moderately but significantly shorter in Type 1 diabetes patients.

Per the germline V gene, CDR1 is SGHTA and CDR2 is FQGTGA. This CDR3 contains 13 residues. Trimming shortened V by 1 base and J by 5 bases, and 7 bases separated the two germline ends. Investigators reverse transcribed all isolated RNA, so they sequenced expressed TCRB transcripts. Sequenced by immunoSEQ multiplex PCR; TCRdb stores in-frame clones only, minus some. This table holds a few hundred thousand clones, 24% found once. This clone was seen more than once but under ten times. Its target is unknown. The genes are TRBV7-3 and TRBJ2-3; the D is unclear. The sequencing sample was made of naive CD4+ T cells from blood. The source of this sequence is a woman in her 30s with type 1 diabetes. CDR3 nucleotides: TGTGCCAGCAGCTTAATCCCCGGAGATACGCAGTATTTT. Protein: CASSLIPGDTQYF.